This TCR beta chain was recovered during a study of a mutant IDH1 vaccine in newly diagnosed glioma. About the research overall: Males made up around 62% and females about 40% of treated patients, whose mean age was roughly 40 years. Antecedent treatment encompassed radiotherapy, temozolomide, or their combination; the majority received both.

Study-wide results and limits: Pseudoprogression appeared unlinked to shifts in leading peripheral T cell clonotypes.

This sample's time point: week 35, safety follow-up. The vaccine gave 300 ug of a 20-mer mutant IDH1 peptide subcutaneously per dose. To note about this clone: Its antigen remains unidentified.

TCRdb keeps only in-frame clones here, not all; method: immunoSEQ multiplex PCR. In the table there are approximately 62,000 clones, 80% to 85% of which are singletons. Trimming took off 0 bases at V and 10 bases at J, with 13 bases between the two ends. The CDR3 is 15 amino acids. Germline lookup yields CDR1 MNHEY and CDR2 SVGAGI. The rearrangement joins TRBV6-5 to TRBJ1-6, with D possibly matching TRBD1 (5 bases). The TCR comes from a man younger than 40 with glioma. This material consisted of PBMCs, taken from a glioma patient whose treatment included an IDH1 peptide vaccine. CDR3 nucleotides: TGTGCCAGCAGTTACTCGAGCCGGGGGGGGTCACCCCTCCACTTT. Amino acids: CASSYSSRGGSPLHF.